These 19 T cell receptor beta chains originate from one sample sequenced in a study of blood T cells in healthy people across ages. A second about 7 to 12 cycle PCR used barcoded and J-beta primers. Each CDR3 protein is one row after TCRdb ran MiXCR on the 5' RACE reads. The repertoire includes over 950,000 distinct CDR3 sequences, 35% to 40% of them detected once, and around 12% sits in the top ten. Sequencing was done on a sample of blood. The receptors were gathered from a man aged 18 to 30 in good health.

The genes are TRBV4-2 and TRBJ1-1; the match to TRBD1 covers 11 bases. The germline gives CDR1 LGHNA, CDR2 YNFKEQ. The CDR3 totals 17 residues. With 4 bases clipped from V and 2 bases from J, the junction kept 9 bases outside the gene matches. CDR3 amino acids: CASSLRDRGRSNTEAFF. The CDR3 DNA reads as TGTGCCAGCAGCCTCCGGGACAGGGGGAGAAGCAACACTGAAGCTTTCTTT.

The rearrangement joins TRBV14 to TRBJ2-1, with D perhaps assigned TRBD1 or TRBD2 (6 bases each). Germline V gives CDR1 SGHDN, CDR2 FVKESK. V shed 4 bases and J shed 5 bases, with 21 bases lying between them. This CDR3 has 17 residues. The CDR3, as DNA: TGTGCCAGCAGCCGAGCCCCGTACTGGGGGGCCAACAATGAGCAGTTCTTC. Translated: CASSRAPYWGANNEQFF.

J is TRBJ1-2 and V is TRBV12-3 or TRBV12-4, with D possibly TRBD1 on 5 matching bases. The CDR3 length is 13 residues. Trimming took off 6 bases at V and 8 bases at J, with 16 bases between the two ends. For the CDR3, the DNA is TGTGCCAGCAGGGCGGACACGGAGTTGGGCTACACCTTC. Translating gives CASRADTELGYTF.

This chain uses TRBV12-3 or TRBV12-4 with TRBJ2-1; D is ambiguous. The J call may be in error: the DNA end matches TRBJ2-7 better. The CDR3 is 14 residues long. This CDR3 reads CASNSAQIYNEQYF. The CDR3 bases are TGTGCCAGCAATTCCGCACAGATCTACAATGAGCAGTACTTC.

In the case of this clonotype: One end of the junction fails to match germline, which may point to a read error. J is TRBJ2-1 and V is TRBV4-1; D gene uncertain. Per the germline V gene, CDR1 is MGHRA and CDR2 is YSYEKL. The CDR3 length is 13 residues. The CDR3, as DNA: TGCGCCAGCAGCCAAGGTCCGAGCAATGAGCAGTTCTTT. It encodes CASSQGPSNEQFF.

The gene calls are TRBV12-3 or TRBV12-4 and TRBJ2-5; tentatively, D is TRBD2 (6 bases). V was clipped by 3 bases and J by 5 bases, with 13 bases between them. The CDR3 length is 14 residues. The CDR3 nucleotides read TGTGCCAGCAGTTTTGGGGGGAACGGGGAGACCCAGTACTTC. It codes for CASSFGGNGETQYF.

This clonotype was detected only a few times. CDR3 nucleotide sequence: TGTGCCAGCAGCGGCGGGACAGGGGCGAGGGAAGCTTTCTTT. It yields the protein CASSGGTGAREAFF. J is TRBJ1-1 and V is TRBV6-1; 10 nucleotides agree with TRBD1. This CDR3 comprises 14 residues. Germline V gene sequence: CDR1 MNHNS, CDR2 SASEGT. With 6 bases clipped from V and 8 bases from J, the junction kept 9 bases outside the gene matches.

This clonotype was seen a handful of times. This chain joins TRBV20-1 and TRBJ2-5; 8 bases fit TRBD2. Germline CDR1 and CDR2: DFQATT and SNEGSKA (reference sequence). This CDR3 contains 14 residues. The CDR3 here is CNASAGRGAREQYF. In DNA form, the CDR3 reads TGCAATGCCAGCGCGGGGCGGGGGGCGAGGGAGCAGTACTTC.

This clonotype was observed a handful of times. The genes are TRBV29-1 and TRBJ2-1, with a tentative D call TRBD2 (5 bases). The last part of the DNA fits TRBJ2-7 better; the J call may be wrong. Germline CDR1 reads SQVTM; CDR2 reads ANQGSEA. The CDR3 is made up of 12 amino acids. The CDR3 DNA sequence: TGCAGCGGTGAGCGGCGCGACAATGAGCAGTACTTC. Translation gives CSGERRDNEQYF.

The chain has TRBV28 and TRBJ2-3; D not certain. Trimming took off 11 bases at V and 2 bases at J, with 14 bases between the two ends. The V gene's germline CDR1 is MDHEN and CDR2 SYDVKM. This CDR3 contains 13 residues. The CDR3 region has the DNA TGTGCCGGCAACGTACAAAACACAGATACGCAGTATTTT. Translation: CAGNVQNTDTQYF.

The CDR3: CSGTGTGAYNEQYF. The DNA of the CDR3 is TGCAGCGGCACCGGGACAGGGGCTTACAATGAGCAGTACTTC. V gene TRBV29-1 combines with J gene TRBJ2-7; 10 bases align to TRBD1. The J segment lost 7 bases and the V segment lost 7 bases, leaving 13 bases of the junction unmatched. Germline V lookup: CDR1 SQVTM, CDR2 ANQGSEA. The CDR3 runs to 14 residues.

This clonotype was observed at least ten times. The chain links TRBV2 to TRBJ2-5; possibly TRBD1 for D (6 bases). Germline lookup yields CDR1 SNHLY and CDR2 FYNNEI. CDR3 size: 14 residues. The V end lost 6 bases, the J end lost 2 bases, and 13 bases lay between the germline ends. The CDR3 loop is CASSELRGQETQYF. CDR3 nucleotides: TGTGCCAGCAGCGAACTCAGGGGACAAGAGACCCAGTACTTC.

In DNA, the CDR3 is TGTGCCAGCAGTTACCAGAATTTGAATCAGCCCCAGCATTTT. It encodes CASSYQNLNQPQHF. The chain uses TRBV6-6 and TRBJ1-5; D unclear. Trimming cost V 2 bases and J 4 bases, with 9 bases left between them. The CDR3 runs to 14 residues. Germline V CDR1 and CDR2: MNHNY, SVGAGI (reference sequence).

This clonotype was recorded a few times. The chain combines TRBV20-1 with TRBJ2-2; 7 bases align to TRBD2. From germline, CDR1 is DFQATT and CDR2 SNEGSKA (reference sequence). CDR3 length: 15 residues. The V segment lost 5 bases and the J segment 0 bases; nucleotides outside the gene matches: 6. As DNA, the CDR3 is TGCAGTGCTTTACTCGGGGGGACGAACACCGGGGAGCTGTTTTTT. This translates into CSALLGGTNTGELFF.

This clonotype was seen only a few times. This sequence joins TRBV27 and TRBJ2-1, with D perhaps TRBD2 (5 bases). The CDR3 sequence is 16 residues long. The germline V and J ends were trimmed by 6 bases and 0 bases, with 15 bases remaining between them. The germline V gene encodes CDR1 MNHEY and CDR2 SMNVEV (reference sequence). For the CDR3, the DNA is TGTGCCAGCAGCCCTTCGGGGTTCGGCTCCTACAATGAGCAGTTCTTC. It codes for CASSPSGFGSYNEQFF.

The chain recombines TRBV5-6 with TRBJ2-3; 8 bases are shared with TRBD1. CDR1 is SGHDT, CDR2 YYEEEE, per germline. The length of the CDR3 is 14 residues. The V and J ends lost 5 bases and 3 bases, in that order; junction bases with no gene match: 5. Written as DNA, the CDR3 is TGTGCCAGCAGATATACAGGGGGGACAGATACGCAGTATTTT. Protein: CASRYTGGTDTQYF.

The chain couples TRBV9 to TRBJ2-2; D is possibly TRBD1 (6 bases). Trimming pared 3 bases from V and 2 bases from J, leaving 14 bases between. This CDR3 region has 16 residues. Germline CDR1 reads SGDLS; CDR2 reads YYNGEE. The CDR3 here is CASSARTALNTGELFF. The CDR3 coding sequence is TGTGCCAGCAGCGCCCGGACAGCCCTCAACACCGGGGAGCTGTTTTTT.

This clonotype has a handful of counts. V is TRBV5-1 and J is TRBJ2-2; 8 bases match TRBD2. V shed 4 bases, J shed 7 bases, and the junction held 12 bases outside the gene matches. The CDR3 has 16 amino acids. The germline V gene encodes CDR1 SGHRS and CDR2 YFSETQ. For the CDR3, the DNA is TGCGCCAGCAGCCTGTATCCAGCGGGGGATTTCGGGGAGCTGTTTTTT. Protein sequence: CASSLYPAGDFGELFF. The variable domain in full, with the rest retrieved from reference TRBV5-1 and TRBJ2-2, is KAGVTQTPRYLIKTRGQQVTLSCSPISGHRSVSWYQQTPGQGLQFLFEYFSETQRNKGNFPGRFSGRQFSNSRSEMNVSTLELGDSALYLCASSLYPAGDFGELFFGEGSRLTVL.

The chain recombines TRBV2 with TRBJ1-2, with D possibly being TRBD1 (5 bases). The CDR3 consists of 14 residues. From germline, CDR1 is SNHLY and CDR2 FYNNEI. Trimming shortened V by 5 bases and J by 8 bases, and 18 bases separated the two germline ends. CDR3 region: CASSPDSQSLGYTF. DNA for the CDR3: TGTGCCAGCAGTCCAGACAGCCAGAGCCTAGGCTACACCTTC. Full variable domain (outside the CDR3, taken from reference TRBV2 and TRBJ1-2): EPEVTQTPSHQVTQMGQEVILRCVPISNHLYFYWYRQILGQKVEFLVSFYNNEISEKSEIFDDQFSVERPDGSNFTLKIRSTKLEDSAMYFCASSPDSQSLGYTFGSGTRLTVV.